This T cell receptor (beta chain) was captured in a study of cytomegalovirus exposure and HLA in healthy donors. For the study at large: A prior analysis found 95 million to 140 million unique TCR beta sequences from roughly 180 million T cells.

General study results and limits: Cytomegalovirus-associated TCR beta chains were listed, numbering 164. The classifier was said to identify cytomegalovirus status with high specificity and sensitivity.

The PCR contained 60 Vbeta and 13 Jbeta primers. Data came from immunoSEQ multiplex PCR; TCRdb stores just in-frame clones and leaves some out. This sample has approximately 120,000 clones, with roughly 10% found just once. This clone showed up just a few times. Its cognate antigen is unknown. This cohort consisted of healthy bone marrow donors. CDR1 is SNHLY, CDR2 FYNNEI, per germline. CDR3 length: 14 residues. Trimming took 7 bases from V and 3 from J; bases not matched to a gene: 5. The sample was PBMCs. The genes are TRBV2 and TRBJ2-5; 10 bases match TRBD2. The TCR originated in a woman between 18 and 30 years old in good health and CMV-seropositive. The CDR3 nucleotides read TGTGCCAGCATTCCTAGCGGGAGTAAAGAGACCCAGTACTTC. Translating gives CASIPSGSKETQYF.